This T cell receptor beta chain was captured by sequencing in a study of shared clonotypes between healthy human individuals. About the study: The plates for each donor numbered three CD4 naive, three CD4 memory, two CD8 naive and one CD8 memory.

Generated by immunoSEQ multiplex PCR, the TCRdb table keeps only in-frame clones and is missing some. The table lists over a million clones, around 78% of them singletons. CDR1 LNHDA and CDR2 SQIVND come from the germline V gene (reference sequence). Trimming cost V 10 bases and J 0 bases, with 16 bases left between them. There are 14 residues in the CDR3. Broader study findings: The study found lower generation probabilities in non-shared clonotypes than in those shared by all four donors. Four donors had 5% to 6% of their naive CD4 clonotypes in common.

Worth noting for this clone: Antigen: not known.

Investigators divided CD4+ cells into CD45RA+ naive and CD45RA-negative memory subsets. J is TRBJ2-7 and V is TRBV19, with D maybe TRBD1 (5 bases). This clonotype was obtained from a young man in good health. Some clones in this sample may be carry-over from other donors' samples. Sequencing input: memory CD4+ T cells from PBMCs. Sample subset: CD45RA-negative fraction. The CDR3 region is CATGRAGFSYEQYF. CDR3 bases: TGTGCCACCGGCCGGGCAGGGTTCTCCTACGAGCAGTACTTC.